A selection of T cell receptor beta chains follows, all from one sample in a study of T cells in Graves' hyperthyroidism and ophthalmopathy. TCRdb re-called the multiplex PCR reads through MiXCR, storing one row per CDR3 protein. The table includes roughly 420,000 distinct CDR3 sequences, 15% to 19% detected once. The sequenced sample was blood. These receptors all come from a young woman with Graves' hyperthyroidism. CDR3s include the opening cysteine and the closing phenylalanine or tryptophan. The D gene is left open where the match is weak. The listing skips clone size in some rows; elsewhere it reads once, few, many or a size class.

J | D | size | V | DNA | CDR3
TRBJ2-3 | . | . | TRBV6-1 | TGTGCCGGCAGCGTCTCTGTTAGCACAGATACGCAGTATTTT | CAGSVSVSTDTQYF
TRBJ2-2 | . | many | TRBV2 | TGTGCCAGCGCAGAGAACACCGGGGAGCTGTTTTTT | CASAENTGELFF
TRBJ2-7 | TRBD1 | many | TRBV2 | TGTGCCAGCAGTCTCCGGGACAGGGTGTTCGAGCAGTACTTC | CASSLRDRVFEQYF
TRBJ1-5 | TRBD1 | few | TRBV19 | TGTGCCAGTAGTGGGACAGCCTCTGGGCCCCAGCATTTT | CASSGTASGPQHF
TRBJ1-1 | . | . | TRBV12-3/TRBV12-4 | TGTGCCAGCAGTTTTCCTGGGAGGACTGAAGCTTTCTTT | CASSFPGRTEAFF
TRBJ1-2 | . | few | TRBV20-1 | TGCAGTGCCGAGGGGGTCTATGGCTACACCTTC | CSAEGVYGYTF
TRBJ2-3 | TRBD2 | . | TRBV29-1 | TGCAGCGTTGGGAACCCGGGACTAGCGGGGGGTTCTGGTAATACGCAGTATTTT | CSVGNPGLAGGSGNTQYF
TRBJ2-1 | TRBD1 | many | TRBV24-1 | TGTGCCACCAGTGAACCCGGACAGGGAGCATACAATGAGCAGTTCTTC | CATSEPGQGAYNEQFF
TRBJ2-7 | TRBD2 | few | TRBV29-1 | TGCAGCGTAGATGGACTAGCGGGAGGGCCGGTTTACGAGCAGTACTTC | CSVDGLAGGPVYEQYF
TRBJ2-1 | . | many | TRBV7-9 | TGTGCCAGCAGCTTAGGAGATGGGGAGCAGTTCTTC | CASSLGDGEQFF
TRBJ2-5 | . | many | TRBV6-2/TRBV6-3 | TGTGCCAGCAGTCTCGCAACCGGGGGCCTATTCCAAGAGACCCAGTACTTC | CASSLATGGLFQETQYF
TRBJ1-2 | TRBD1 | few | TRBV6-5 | TGTGCCAGCAGTCCTACTCCCGGACAGGGGCACGGCTACACCTTC | CASSPTPGQGHGYTF
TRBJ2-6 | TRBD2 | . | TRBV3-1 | TGTGCCAGCAGCCAAGGGTTCGGAGCGGGAGCTTCTGGGGCCAACGTCCTGACTTTC | CASSQGFGAGASGANVLTF
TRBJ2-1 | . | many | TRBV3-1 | TGTGCCAGCAGCCAAAGGTCGCCAGGGAACAATGAGCAGTTCTTC | CASSQRSPGNNEQFF
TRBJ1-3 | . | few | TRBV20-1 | TGCAGTGCTCAGCTCTTCTCTGGAAACACCATATATTTT | CSAQLFSGNTIYF
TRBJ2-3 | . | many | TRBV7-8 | TGTGCCAGCAGCTTAGGGGCTGGCACAGATACGCAGTATTTT | CASSLGAGTDTQYF
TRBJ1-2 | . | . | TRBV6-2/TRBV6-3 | TGTGCCAGCAGTTACCCCCTGACAGAGGTTGACGATGGCTACACCTTC | CASSYPLTEVDDGYTF
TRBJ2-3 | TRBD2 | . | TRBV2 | TGTGCCACCAGAGCGGGGGGGCTGGCAGATACGCAGTATTTT | CATRAGGLADTQYF
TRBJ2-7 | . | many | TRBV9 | TGTGCCAGCAGCACCCGGGACGGTGCTTACGAGCAGTACTTC | CASSTRDGAYEQYF
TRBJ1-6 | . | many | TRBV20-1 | TGCAGTGCTAGAGAAGGGATAGGGACCCTCCACTTT | CSAREGIGTLHF
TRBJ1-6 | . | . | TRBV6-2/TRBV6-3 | TGTGCCAGCAGGCCGAAGGGGGTGGGGTATTCACCCCTCCACTTT | CASRPKGVGYSPLHF
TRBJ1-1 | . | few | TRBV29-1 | TGCAGCGTTAAACAAGTAAGGCCGGACACTGAAGCTTTCTTT | CSVKQVRPDTEAFF
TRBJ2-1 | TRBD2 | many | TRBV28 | TGTGCCAGCACCCTGTGGTCAGGACTAGCGCTCTCCTACAATGAGCAGTTCTTC | CASTLWSGLALSYNEQFF
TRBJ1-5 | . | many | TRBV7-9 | TGTGCCAGCAGCTTAGGAGGAGGAAAGAGTCAGCCCCAGCATTTT | CASSLGGGKSQPQHF
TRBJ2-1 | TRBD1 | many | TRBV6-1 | TGTGCCAGCAGTACAGGGGCAGGGGGTTCCTACAATGAGCAGTTCTTC | CASSTGAGGSYNEQFF
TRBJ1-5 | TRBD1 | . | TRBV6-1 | TGTGCCAGCAGTCTTTACCCCGGCAGGGGGCTCGGTATGGCCCAGCATTTT | CASSLYPGRGLGMAQHF
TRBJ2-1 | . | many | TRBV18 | TGTGCCAGCTCTCCCAGTGGAGGGGGGACCTACAATGAGCAGTTCTTC | CASSPSGGGTYNEQFF
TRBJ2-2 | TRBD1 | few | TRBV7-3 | TGTGCCAGCAGCTCACAGGGGGCGTACACCGGGGAGCTGTTTTTT | CASSSQGAYTGELFF
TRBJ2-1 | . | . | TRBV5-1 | TGCGCCAGCAGCTCCACACAGGGCACCCGCCTTTACAATGAGCAGTTCTTC | CASSSTQGTRLYNEQFF
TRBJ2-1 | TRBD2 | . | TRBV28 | TGTGCCAGCAGTTTCCCGCGACTAGCGGGAGTCTATGAGCAGTTCTTC | CASSFPRLAGVYEQFF
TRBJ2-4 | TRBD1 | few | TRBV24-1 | TGTGCCACCAGTGACCGTCGGGACAGTCAGGGGGCCAAAAACATTCAGTACTTC | CATSDRRDSQGAKNIQYF
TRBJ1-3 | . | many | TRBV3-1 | TGTGCCAGCAGCCAAGGGGGAGGAAACACCATATATTTT | CASSQGGGNTIYF
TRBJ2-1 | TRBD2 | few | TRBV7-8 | TGTGCCAGCAGCTTAGCCGGGGGGTTTGAAGTAGGAGGGGCCTACAATGAGCAGTTCTTC | CASSLAGGFEVGGAYNEQFF
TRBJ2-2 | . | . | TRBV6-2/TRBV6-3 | TGTGCCAGCAGTCGCCCTGGGGGGACATACCGGAACACCGGGGAGCTGTTTTTT | CASSRPGGTYRNTGELFF
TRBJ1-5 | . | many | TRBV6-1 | TGTGCCAGCAGGACAGAGGGTTTCTGGCAGCCCCAGCATTTT | CASRTEGFWQPQHF
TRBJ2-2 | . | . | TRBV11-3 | TGTGCCAGCAGCTCAAAGGTGGGGGAGCTGTTTTTT | CASSSKVGELFF
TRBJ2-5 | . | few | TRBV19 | TGTGCCAGTAGTATGGGCAGGGGGAGGCAAGAGACCCAGTACTTC | CASSMGRGRQETQYF
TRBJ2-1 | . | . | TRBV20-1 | TGCAGTGCTAGAGATTTCTCGAGTTGGGGAGCGAACAATGAGCAGTTCTTC | CSARDFSSWGANNEQFF
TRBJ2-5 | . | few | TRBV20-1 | TGCAGTGCAGGGACTTTAGCAACGTTGGGGACCCAGTACTTC | CSAGTLATLGTQYF
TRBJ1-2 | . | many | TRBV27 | TGTGCCAGCAGGCCCGGGGGGCGCGGGTATGGCTACACCTTC | CASRPGGRGYGYTF
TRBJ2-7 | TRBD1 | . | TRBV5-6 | TGTGCCAGCAACTTTAGGGGGCTCCGTACCTACGAGCAGTACTTC | CASNFRGLRTYEQYF
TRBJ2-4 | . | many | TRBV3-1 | TGTGCCAGCAGTCATGGGATAGGGAGCTTGAACATTCAGTACTTC | CASSHGIGSLNIQYF
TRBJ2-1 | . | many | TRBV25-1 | TGTGCCACCGTTGCGAGCGAGAGTTCCTACAATGAGCAGTTCTTC | CATVASESSYNEQFF
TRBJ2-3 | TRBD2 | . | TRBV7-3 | TGTGCCAGCAGCCCTAGCGGGGGTATGGATACGCAGTATTTT | CASSPSGGMDTQYF
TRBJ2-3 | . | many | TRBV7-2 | TGTGCCAGCACCAGAGGCAGCACAGATACGCAGTATTTT | CASTRGSTDTQYF
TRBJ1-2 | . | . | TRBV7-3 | TGTGCCAGCAGCTTAAACGGGAACAGGAGTCCCTATGGCTACACCTTC | CASSLNGNRSPYGYTF